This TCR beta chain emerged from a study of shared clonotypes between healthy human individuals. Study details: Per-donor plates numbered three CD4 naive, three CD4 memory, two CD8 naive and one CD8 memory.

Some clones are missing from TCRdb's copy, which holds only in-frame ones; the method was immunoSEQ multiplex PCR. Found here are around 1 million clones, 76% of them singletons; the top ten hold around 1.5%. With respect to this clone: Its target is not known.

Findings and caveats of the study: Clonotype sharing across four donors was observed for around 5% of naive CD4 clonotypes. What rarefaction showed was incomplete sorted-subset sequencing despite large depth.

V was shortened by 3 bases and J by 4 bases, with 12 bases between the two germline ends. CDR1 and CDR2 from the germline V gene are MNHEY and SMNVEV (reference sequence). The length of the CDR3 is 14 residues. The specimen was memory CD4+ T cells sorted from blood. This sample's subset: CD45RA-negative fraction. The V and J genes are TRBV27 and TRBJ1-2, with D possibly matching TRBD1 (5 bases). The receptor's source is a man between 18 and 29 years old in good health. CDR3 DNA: TGTGCCAGCAGTTTTCGACAGAGCCCCTATGGCTACACCTTC. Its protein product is CASSFRQSPYGYTF.